Listed here is a single T cell receptor (beta chain). This CDR3 is built from 15 residues. The V and J ends lost 4 bases and 0 bases respectively, with 12 bases between them. In germline, CDR1 is SGHTA, CDR2 FQGNSA. These data come from a study of OX40 agonist ivuxolimab in advanced cancers. Study information: Age averaged 60 years (range about 20 to 79), and roughly 80% were male. Roughly two fifths of patients had received prior checkpoint inhibitor therapy.

The method was immunoSEQ multiplex PCR; TCRdb's version includes in-frame clones alone and lacks a portion of them. The sample contains roughly 100,000 clones, about 90% of which appear only once. The chain employs TRBV7-2 and TRBJ1-2; the D gene is possibly TRBD1 (6 bases). The sequence came from an adult with an advanced solid tumor such as melanoma, head and neck, liver or kidney cancer. Sample: CD4+ or CD8+ T cells sorted from blood, taken in a trial of the OX40 agonist ivuxolimab. CDR3 sequence (DNA): TGTGCCAGCAGCTCCCACAGGGTTTCTAACTATGGCTACACCTTC. It specifies CASSSHRVSNYGYTF.